The 8 T cell receptor beta chains below all came from one sample that was sequenced in a study of CD8+CD57+ T cells in acquired aplastic anemia. Genomic DNA templated the TCR beta VDJ and CDR3 profiling. TCRdb ran MiXCR on the reads and lists one entry per CDR3 protein. This sample has about 160,000 distinct CDR3 sequences; 48% occur once, and the top ten carry 30% to 40%. Patients chosen for sequencing had shown CD8+CD57+ cell expansion by flow cytometry. Input material: sorted CD4+, CD8+, or CD8+CD57+ T cells (not recorded which) from PBMCs. These receptors all stem from a human donor with aplastic anemia.

The chain uses TRBV12-3 or TRBV12-4 and TRBJ1-2; D gene unclear. The CDR3 totals 12 residues. Between the trimmed V and J ends, which lost 5 bases and 5 bases, there was a span of 9 bases. The CDR3 DNA sequence: TGTGCCAGCAGTCGGACGGGGTATGGCTACACCTTC. This translates into CASSRTGYGYTF.

Points on this clonotype: Germline is not matched at one junction end, which may reflect a read error. The chain is built from TRBV7-3 and TRBJ2-7; possible D gene TRBD1, 5 bases. The CDR3 totals 14 residues. Germline-derived CDR1 and CDR2 are SGHTA and FQGTGA. CDR3 in amino acids: CASSLKGHSYDQYF. The DNA of the CDR3 is TGTGCCAGCAGCTTAAAAGGACACTCCTACGACCAGTACTTC.

This clonotype was observed at least ten times. The genes are TRBV7-9 and TRBJ2-7; 11 bases agree with TRBD2. This CDR3 is built from 16 residues. The V segment lost 8 bases and the J segment 3 bases; nucleotides outside the gene matches: 12. The germline V gene has CDR1 SEHNR and CDR2 FQNEAQ (reference sequence). The CDR3 DNA reads TGTGCCAGCCTATTTGGCCCAACTAGCGGGAGCTACGAGCAGTACTTC. Protein product: CASLFGPTSGSYEQYF.

The chain combines TRBV11-2 with TRBJ2-3; D uncertain. V lost 0 bases to trimming and J lost 1 base, with 8 bases between them. The CDR3 sequence is 15 residues long. Germline CDR1 and CDR2: SGHAT and FQNNGV. The DNA of the CDR3 is TGTGCCAGCAGCTTAGAGCTAGGCCGCACAGATACGCAGTATTTT. This gives the protein CASSLELGRTDTQYF. The full variable domain, rest sourced from reference TRBV11-2 and TRBJ2-3, is EAGVAQSPRYKIIEKRQSVAFWCNPISGHATLYWYQQILGQGPKLLIQFQNNGVVDDSQLPKDRFSAERLKGVDSTLKIQPAKLEDSAVYLCASSLELGRTDTQYFGPGTRLTVL.

The chain carries TRBV2 and TRBJ1-1; D unclear. The germline CDR1 and CDR2 sequences are SNHLY and FYNNEI. V gave up 6 bases and J gave up 5 bases, with 22 bases separating them. There are 16 residues in the CDR3. The CDR3 nucleotides are TGTGCCAGCAGCAGAACGCAAGTCGGGTTTGGGACTGAAGCTTTCTTT. Encoded protein: CASSRTQVGFGTEAFF.

This clonotype was seen just once. V usage is TRBV1 and J usage is TRBJ2-3; TRBD1 is the table's D call and was not checked against the DNA. TRBV1 corresponds to a pseudogene. The CDR3 has 15 residues. The CDR3 loop is CTSSQGTGDTDTQYF. In DNA, the CDR3 is TGCACCAGCAGCCAAGGGACAGGGGACACAGATACGCAGTATTTT.

The genes are TRBV7-6 and TRBJ1-6, with D hard to call. The germline CDR1 and CDR2 sequences are SGHVS and FNYEAQ. The CDR3 spans 15 residues. V shed 0 bases and J shed 9 bases, with 12 bases lying between them. CDR3 nucleotide sequence: TGTGCCAGCAGCTTAGCCGTTGGCGAATCTTCACCCCTCCACTTT. Encoded protein: CASSLAVGESSPLHF.

The table lists this clonotype with a few counts. V is TRBV29-1 and J is TRBJ1-2; D gene unclear. The CDR3 is 13 residues long. Between the trimmed V and J ends, which lost 7 bases and 4 bases, there was a span of 16 bases. Germline V CDR1 and CDR2: SQVTM, ANQGSEA. CDR3 protein: CSDKSLTGYGYTF. The CDR3 DNA reads as TGCAGCGACAAATCCTTGACGGGCTATGGCTACACCTTC.